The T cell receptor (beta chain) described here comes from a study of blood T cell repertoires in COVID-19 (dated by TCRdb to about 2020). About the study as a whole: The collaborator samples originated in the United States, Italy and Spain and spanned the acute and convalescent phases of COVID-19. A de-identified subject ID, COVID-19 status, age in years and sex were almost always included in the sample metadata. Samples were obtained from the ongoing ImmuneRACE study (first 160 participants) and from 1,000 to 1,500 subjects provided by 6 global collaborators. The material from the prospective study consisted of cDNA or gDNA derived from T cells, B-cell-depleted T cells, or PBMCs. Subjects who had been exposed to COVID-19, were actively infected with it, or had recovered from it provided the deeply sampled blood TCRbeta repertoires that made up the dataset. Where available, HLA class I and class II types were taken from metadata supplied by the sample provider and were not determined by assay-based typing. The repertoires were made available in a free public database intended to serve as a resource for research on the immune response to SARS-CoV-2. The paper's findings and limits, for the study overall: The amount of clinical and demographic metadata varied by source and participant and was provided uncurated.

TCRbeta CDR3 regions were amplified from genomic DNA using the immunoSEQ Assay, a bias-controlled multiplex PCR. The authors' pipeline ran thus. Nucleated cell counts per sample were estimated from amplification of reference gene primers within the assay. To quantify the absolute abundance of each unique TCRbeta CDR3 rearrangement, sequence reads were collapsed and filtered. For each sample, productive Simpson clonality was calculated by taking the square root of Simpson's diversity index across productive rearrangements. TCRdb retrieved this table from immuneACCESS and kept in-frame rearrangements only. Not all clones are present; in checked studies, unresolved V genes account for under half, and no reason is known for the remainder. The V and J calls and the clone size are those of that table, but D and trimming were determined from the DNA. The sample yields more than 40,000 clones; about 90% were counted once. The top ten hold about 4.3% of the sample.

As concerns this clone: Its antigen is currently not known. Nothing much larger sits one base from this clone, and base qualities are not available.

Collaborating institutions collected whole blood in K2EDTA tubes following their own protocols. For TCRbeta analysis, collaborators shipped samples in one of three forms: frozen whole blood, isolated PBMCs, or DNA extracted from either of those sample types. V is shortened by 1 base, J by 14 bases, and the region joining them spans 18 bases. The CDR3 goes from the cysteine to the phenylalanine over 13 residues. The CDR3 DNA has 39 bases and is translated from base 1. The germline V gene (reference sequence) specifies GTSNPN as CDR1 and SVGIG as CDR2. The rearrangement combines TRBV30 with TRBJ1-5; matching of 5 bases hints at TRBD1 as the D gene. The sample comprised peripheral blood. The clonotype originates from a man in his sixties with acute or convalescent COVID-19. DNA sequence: TGTGCCTGGAGTGGAGGGACTGGGGGACCCGAGCATTTT. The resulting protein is CAWSGGTGGPEHF.